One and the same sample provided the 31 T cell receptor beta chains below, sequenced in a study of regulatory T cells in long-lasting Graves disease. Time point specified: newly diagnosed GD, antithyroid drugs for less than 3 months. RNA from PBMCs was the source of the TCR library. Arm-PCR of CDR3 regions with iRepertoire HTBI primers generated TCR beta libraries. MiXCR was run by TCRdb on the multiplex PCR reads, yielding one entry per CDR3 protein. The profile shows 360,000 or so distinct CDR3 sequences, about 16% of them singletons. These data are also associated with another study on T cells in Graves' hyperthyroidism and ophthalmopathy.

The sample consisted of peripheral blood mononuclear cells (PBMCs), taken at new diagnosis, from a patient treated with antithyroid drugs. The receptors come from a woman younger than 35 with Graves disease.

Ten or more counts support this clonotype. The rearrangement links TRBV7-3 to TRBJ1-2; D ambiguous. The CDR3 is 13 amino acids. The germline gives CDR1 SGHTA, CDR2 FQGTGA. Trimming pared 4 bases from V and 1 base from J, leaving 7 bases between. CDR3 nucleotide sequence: TGTGCCAGCAGCTCGACACTTAACTATGGCTACACCTTC. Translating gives CASSSTLNYGYTF.

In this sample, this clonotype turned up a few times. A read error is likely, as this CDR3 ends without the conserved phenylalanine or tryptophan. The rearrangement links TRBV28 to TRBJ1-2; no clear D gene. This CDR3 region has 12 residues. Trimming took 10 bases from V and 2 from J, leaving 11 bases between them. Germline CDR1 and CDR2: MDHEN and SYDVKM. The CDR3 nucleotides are TGTGCCACCTTTTGGCAGAACTATGGCTACACCCTC. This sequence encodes CATFWQNYGYTL.

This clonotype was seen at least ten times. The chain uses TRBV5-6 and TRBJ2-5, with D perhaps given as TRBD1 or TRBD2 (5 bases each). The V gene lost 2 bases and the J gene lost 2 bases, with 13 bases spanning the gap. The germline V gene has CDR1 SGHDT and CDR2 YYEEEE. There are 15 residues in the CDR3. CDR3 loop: CASSLSGTSQETQYF. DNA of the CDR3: TGTGCCAGCAGCTTATCCGGGACGTCTCAAGAGACCCAGTACTTC.

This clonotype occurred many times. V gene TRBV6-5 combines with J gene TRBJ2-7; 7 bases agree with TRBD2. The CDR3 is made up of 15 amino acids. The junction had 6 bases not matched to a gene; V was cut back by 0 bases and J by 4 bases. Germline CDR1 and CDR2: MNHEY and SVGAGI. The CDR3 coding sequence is TGTGCCAGCAGTTACTCGCGGGAGACAATGTACGAGCAGTACTTC. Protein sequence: CASSYSRETMYEQYF.

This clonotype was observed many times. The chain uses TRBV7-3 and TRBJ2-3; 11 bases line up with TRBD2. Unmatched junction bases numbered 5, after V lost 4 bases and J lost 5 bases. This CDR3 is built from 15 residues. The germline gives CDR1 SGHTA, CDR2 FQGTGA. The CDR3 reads CASSSSGGQGDTQYF. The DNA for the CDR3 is TGTGCCAGCAGCTCTAGCGGGGGGCAAGGAGATACGCAGTATTTT.

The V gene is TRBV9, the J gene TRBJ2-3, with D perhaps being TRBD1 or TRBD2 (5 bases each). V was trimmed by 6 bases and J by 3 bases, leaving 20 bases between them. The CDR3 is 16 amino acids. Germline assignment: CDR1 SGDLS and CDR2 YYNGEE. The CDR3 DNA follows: TGTGCCAGCAACCGGAACGCCCGGGACCATACAGATACGCAGTATTTT. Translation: CASNRNARDHTDTQYF.

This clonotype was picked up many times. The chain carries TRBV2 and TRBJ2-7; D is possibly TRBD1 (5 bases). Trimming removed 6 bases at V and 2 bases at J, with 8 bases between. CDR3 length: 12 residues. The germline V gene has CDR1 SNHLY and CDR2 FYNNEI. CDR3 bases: TGTGCCAGCAGAGACAGCCCCTACGAGCAGTACTTC. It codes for CASRDSPYEQYF.

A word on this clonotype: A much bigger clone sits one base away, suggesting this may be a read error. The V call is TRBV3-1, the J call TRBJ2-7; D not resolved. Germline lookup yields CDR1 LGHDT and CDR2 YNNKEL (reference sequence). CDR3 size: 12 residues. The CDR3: CATSQVPRALYF. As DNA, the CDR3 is TGTGCCACCAGCCAAGTTCCGCGAGCATTGTACTTC.

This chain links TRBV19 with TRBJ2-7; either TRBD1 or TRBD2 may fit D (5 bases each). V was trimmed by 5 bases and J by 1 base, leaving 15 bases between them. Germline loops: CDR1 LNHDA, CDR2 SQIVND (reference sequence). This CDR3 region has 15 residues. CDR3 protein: CASSPNRDRSYEQYF. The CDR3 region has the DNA TGTGCCAGTAGTCCAAACCGGGACCGTTCCTACGAGCAGTACTTC.

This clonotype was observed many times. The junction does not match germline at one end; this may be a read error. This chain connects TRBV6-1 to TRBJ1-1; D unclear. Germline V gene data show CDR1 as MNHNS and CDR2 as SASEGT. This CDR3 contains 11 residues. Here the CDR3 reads CVSRQNTEAFF. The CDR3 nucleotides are TGTGTCAGCCGTCAGAACACTGAAGCTTTCTTT.

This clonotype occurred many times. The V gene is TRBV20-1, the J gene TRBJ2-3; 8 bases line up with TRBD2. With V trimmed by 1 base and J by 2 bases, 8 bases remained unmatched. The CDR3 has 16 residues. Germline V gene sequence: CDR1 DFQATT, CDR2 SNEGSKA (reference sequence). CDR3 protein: CSARVIVAGNTDTQYF. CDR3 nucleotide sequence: TGCAGTGCTAGAGTTATAGTAGCGGGGAACACAGATACGCAGTATTTT.

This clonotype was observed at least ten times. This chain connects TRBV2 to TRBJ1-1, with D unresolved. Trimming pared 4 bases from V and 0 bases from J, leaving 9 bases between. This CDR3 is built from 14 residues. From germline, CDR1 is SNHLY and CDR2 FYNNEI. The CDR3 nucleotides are TGTGCCAGCAGTGTTTTAAGCCTGAACACTGAAGCTTTCTTT. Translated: CASSVLSLNTEAFF.

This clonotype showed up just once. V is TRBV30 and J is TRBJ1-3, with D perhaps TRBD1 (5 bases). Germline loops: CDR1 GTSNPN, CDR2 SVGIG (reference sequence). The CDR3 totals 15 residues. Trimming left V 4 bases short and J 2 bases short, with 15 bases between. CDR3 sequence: CAWTAGGGAGNTIYF. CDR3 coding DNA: TGTGCCTGGACCGCCGGGGGGGGGGCTGGAAACACCATATATTTT. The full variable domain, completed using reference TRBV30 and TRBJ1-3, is SQTIHQWPATLVQPVGSPLSLECTVEGTSNPNLYWYRQAAGRGLQLLFYSVGIGQISSEVPQNLSASRPQDRQFILSSKKLLLSDSGFYLCAWTAGGGAGNTIYFGEGSWLTVV.

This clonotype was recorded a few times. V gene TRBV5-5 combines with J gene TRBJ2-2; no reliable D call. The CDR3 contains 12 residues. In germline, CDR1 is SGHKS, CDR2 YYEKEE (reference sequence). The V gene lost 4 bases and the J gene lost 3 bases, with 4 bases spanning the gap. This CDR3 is CASSTHTGELFF. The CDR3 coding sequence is TGTGCCAGCAGCACTCACACCGGGGAGCTGTTTTTT. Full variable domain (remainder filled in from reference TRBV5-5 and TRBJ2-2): DAGVTQSPTHLIKTRGQQVTLRCSPISGHKSVSWYQQVLGQGPQFIFQYYEKEERGRGNFPDRFSARQFPNYSSELNVNALLLGDSALYLCASSTHTGELFFGEGSRLTVL.

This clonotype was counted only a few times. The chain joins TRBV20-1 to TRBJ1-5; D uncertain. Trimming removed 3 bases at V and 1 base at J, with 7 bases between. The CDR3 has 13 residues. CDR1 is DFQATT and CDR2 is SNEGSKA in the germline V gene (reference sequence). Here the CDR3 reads CSARLGSNQPQHF. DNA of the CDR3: TGCAGTGCTAGGCTGGGGAGCAATCAGCCCCAGCATTTT.

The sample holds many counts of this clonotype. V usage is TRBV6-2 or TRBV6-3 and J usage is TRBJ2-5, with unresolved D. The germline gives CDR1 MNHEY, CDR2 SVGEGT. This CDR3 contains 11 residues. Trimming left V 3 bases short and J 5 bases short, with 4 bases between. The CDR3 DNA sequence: TGTGCCAGCAGTTATTCGGAGACCCAGTACTTC. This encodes CASSYSETQYF.

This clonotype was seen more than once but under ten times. In nucleotides, the CDR3 is TGTGCCAGCAGTGAATTTGGCACACACTACGAGCAGTACTTC. Translated, it gives CASSEFGTHYEQYF. The chain is built from TRBV25-1 and TRBJ2-7; D gene uncertain. The CDR3 contains 14 residues. Deletions cut 1 base from V and 3 bases from J, with 10 bases between. Per the germline V gene, CDR1 is MGHDK and CDR2 is SYGVNS.

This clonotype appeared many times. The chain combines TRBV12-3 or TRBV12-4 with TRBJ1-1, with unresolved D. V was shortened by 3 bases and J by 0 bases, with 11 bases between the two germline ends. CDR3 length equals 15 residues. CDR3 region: CASSLAGRLNTEAFF. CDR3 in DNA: TGTGCCAGCAGTTTGGCTGGACGGTTGAACACTGAAGCTTTCTTT.

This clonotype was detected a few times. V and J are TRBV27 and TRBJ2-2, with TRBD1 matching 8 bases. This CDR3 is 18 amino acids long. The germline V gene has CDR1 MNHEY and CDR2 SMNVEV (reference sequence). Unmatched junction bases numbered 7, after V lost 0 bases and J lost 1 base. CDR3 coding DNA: TGTGCCAGCAGTTTATCGATCGCCGACAGGGGGAACACCGGGGAGCTGTTTTTT. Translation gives CASSLSIADRGNTGELFF.

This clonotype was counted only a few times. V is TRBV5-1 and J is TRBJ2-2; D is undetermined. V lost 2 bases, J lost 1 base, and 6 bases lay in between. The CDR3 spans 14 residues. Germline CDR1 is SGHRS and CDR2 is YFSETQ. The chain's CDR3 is CASSFSWNTGELFF. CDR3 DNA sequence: TGCGCCAGCAGCTTTTCCTGGAACACCGGGGAGCTGTTTTTT.

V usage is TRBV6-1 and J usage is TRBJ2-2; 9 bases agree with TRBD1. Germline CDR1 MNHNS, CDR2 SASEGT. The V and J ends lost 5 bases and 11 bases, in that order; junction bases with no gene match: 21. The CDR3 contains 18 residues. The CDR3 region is CASSINTGGTGTALELFF. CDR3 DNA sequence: TGTGCCAGCAGTATCAATACTGGGGGGACAGGGACGGCCCTTGAGCTGTTTTTT.

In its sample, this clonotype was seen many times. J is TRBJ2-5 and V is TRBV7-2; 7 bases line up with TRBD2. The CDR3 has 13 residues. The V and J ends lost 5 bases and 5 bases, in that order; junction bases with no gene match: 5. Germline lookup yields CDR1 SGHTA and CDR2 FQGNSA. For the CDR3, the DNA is TGTGCCAGCAGCCCGACTAGCTGGGAGACCCAGTACTTC. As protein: CASSPTSWETQYF.

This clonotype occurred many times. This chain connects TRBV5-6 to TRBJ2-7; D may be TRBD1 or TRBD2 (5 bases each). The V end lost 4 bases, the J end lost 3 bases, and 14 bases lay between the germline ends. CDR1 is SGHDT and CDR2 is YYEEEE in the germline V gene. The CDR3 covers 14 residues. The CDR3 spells CASSAPGRDYEQYF. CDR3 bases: TGTGCCAGCAGCGCTCCGGGACGGGACTACGAGCAGTACTTC.

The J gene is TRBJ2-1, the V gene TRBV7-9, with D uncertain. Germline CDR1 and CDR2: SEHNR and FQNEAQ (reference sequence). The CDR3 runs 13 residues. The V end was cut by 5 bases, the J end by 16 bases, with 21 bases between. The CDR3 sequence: CASSENSRRRFFF. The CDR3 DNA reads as TGTGCCAGCAGCGAAAACAGTAGACGGCGCTTTTTCTTC.

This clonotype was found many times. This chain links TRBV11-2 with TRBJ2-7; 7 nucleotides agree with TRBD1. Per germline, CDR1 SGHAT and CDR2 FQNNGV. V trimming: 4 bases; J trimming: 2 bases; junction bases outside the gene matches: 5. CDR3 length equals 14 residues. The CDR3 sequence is CASSSLRGPYEQYF. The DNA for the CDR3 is TGTGCCAGCAGCTCCCTAAGGGGGCCCTACGAGCAGTACTTC.

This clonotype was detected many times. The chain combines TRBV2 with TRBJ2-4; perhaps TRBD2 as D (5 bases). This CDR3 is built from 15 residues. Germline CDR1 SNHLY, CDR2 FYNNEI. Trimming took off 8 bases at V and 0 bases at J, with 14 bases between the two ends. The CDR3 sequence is CASQVYGGAKNIQYF. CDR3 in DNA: TGTGCCAGCCAGGTCTATGGAGGAGCCAAAAACATTCAGTACTTC.

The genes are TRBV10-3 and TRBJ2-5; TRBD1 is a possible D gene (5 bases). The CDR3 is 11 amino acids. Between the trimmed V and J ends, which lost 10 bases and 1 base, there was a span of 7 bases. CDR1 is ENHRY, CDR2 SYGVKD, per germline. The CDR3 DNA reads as TGTGCCACCCAGGGCCAAGAGACCCAGTACTTC. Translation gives CATQGQETQYF.

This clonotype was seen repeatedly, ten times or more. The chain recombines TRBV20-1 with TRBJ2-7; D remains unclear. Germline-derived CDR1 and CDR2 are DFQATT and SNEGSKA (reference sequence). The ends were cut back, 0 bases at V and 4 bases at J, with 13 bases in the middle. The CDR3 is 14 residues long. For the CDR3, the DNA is TGCAGTGCTAGAGATATAGGCAGTCAATACGAGCAGTACTTC. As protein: CSARDIGSQYEQYF.

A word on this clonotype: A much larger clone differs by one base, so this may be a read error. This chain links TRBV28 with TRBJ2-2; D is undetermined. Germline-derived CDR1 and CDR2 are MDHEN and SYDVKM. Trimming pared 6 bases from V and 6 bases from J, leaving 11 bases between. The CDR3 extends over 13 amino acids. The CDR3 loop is CASRNQNAGELFF. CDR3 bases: TGTGCCAGCAGGAATCAAAACGCCGGGGAGCTGTTTTTT.

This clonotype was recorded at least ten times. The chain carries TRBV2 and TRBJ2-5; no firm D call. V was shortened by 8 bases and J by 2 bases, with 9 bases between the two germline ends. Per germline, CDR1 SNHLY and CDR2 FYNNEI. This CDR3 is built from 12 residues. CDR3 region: CASRVSQETQYF. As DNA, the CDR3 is TGTGCCAGCCGCGTGTCACAAGAGACCCAGTACTTC. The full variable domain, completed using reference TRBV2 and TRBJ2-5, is EPEVTQTPSHQVTQMGQEVILRCVPISNHLYFYWYRQILGQKVEFLVSFYNNEISEKSEIFDDQFSVERPDGSNFTLKIRSTKLEDSAMYFCASRVSQETQYFGPGTRLLVL.

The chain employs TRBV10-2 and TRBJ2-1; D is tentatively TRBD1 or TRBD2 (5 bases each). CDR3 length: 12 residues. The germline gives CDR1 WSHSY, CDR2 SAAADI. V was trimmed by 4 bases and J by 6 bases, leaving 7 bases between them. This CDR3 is CASSGGSNEQFF. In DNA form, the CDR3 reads TGCGCCAGCAGTGGGGGGTCCAATGAGCAGTTCTTC.